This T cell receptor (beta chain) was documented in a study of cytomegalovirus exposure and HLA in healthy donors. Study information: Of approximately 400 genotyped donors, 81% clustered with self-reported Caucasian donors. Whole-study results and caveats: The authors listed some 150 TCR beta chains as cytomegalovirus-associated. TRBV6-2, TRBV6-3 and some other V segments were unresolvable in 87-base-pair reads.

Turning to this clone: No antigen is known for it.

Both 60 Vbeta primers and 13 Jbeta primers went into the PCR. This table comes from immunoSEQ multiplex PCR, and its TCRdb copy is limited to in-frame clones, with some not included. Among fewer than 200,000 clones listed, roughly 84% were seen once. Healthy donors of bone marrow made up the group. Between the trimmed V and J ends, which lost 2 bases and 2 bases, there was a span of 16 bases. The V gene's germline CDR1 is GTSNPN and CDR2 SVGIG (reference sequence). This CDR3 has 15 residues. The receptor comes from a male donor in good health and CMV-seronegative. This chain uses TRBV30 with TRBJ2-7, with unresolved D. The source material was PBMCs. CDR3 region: CAWSSKELAAYEQYF. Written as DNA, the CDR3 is TGTGCCTGGAGTTCCAAAGAGCTGGCGGCCTACGAGCAGTACTTC.